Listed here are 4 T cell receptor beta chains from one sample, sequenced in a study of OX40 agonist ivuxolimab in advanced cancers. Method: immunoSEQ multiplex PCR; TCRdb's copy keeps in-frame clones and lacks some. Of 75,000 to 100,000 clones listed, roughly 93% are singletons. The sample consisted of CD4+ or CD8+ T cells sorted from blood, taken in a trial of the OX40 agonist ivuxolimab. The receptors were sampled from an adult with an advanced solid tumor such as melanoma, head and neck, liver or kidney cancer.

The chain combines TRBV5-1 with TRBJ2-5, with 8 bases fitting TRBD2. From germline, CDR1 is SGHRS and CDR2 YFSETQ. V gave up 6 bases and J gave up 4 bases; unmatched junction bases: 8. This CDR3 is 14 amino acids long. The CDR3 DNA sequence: TGCGCCAGCAACCCCGGGGGGGCTGGAGAGACCCAGTACTTC. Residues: CASNPGGAGETQYF.

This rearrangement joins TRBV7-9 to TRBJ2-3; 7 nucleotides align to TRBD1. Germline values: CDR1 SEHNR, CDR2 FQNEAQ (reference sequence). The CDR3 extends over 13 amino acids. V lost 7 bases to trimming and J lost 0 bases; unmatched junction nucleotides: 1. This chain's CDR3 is CASKTGSTDTQYF. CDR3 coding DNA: TGTGCCAGCAAGACAGGGAGCACAGATACGCAGTATTTT.

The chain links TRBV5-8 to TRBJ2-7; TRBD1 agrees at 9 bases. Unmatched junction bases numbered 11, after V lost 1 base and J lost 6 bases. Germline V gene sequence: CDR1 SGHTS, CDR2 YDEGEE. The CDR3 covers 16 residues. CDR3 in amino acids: CASSLRPGQGNIEQYF. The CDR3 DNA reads TGTGCCAGCAGCTTGCGTCCGGGACAGGGTAACATCGAGCAGTACTTC.

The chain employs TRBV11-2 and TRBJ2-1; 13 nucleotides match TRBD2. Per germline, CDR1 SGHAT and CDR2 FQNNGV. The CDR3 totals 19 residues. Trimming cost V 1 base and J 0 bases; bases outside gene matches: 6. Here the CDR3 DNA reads TGTGCCAGCAGCTTAGGTGGACTAGCGGGAGTTGACTCCTACAATGAGCAGTTCTTC. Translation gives CASSLGGLAGVDSYNEQFF.